The rows below give T cell receptor beta chains drawn from one sample of a study of T cell repertoires in cytomegalovirus infection. One entry per CDR3 protein, called by TCRdb with MiXCR from the reads. The sample includes around 330,000 distinct CDR3 sequences, about a sixth of them seen just once. Sequences were obtained from PBMCs. These receptor sequences come from a human donor in good health (CMV status not recorded). Some clones in this sample may be carry-over from other donors' samples. Both conserved end residues are trimmed from each CDR3.

>TRBV20-1|TRBJ1-6
SASNRDRGNSPLH
>TRBV12-3/TRBV12-4|TRBJ1-2
ASRAGVNPNYGYT
>TRBV12-3/TRBV12-4|TRBJ1-3
ASQGTEGSGNTIY
>TRBV3-1|TRBJ1-1
ASSQRTGTGLTEAF
>TRBV7-2|TRBJ2-7
ASSFRQGGTYEQY
>TRBV4-1|TRBJ1-5
ASSQGRARGRGNQPQH
>TRBV10-3|TRBJ2-7
AISESGRQY
>TRBV12-3/TRBV12-4|TRBJ2-2
ASSLQGAQTGELF
>TRBV5-4|TRBJ1-1
ASSLIGADTEAF
>TRBV5-4|TRBJ1-2
ASSLEAGDFNYGYT
>TRBV20-1|TRBJ2-1
SAGIGTISYNEQF
>TRBV6-1|TRBJ1-1
ASSDTENTEAF
>TRBV2|TRBJ2-2
ASFRDMNTGELF
>TRBV6-5|TRBJ1-5
ASSYDSSNQPQH
>TRBV6-1|TRBJ2-7
ASSPRRRGAITEQY
>TRBV6-6|TRBJ2-7
ASSRPGGQQAYEQY
>TRBV5-6|TRBJ2-5
ASIRQGSEETQY
>TRBV7-7|TRBJ2-5
ASSLVGVQETQY
>TRBV6-1|TRBJ2-7
ASSVDRGHSYEQY
>TRBV7-2|TRBJ1-5
ASSLDEGMPQH
>TRBV7-2|TRBJ2-1
ASSPPVRDLDNEQF
>TRBV2|TRBJ2-5
ASSFPPGEFGETQY
>TRBV29-1|TRBJ1-2
SVDTGESSDYT
>TRBV20-1|TRBJ2-1
SARGVGDTYNEQF
>TRBV7-2|TRBJ2-3
ASSKGLAGGNTQY
>TRBV6-1|TRBJ2-6
ASSRVGGANVLT
>TRBV19|TRBJ2-7
ASSDRVDEQY
>TRBV7-9|TRBJ2-2
ASITYTEGTGELF
>TRBV4-3|TRBJ1-3
ASSQDTLGNTIY
>TRBV19|TRBJ1-5
ASSMGPYSNQPQH
>TRBV20-1|TRBJ2-7
SARAGYEQY
>TRBV12-5|TRBJ2-5
ASGSSSRETQY
>TRBV12-3/TRBV12-4|TRBJ1-4
ASSSDRVNEKLF
>TRBV15|TRBJ2-6
ATSRDGTSLPGANVLT
>TRBV4-2|TRBJ1-1
ASSQTDTNGEAF
>TRBV7-2|TRBJ1-4
ASSLGPRDRGEKLF
>TRBV7-9|TRBJ2-5
ASSLTSGGAETQY
>TRBV6-6|TRBJ1-6
ASSYREGSPLH
>TRBV20-1|TRBJ1-4
SAMGGPNEKLF
>TRBV19|TRBJ2-3
ASSLGLAGGATDTQY
>TRBV5-1|TRBJ2-1
ASTTLEPRNEQF
>TRBV12-3/TRBV12-4|TRBJ2-5
ASSPSGRGERETQY
>TRBV4-1|TRBJ2-2
ASSQVSSLAGTITGELF
>TRBV29-1|TRBJ2-7
SVGRDTYEQY
>TRBV7-8|TRBJ2-2
ASSEFTRVSETGELF
>TRBV7-2|TRBJ1-4
ASSLSGSTGDEKLF